The 14 T cell receptor beta chains below were found in one sample sequenced in a study of CD8 T cells in ankylosing spondylitis. Via MiXCR, TCRdb re-called the 5' RACE reads, giving one row per CDR3 protein. The table lists 250,000 or so distinct CDR3 sequences, roughly a tenth of them singletons. Sequenced sample: blood, either unsorted or a sorted T cell fraction (not recorded which). Receptors were obtained from a male donor with ankylosing spondylitis or in good health (not recorded which).

Ten or more counts support this clonotype. The chain recombines TRBV4-1 with TRBJ1-5; 7 bases are shared with TRBD1. V lost 0 bases, J lost 2 bases, and 10 bases stayed unmatched. This CDR3 is built from 18 residues. Per the germline V gene, CDR1 is MGHRA and CDR2 is YSYEKL. This chain's CDR3 is CASSQDWGYRGGNQPQHF. CDR3 sequence (DNA): TGCGCCAGCAGCCAAGATTGGGGGTACAGGGGTGGCAATCAGCCCCAGCATTTT.

For this clonotype: This may be a read error: a much more frequent sequence differs by one nucleotide. V usage is TRBV10-3 and J usage is TRBJ2-7; perhaps TRBD1 as D (6 bases). The CDR3 is made up of 13 amino acids. The germline V gene has CDR1 ENHRY and CDR2 SYGVKD. Deletions cut 11 bases from V and 2 bases from J, with 16 bases between. CDR3 nucleotides: TGTGCCGCCTCCCGGGACACAACCTACGAGCAGTACTTC. Protein: CAASRDTTYEQYF.

This clonotype occurred many times. J is TRBJ2-1 and V is TRBV12-3 or TRBV12-4; 9 positions agree with TRBD2. This CDR3 comprises 21 residues. J lost 0 bases, V lost 2 bases, and 17 bases had no gene match. CDR3 region: CASSLRQWAGGPLSSYNEQFF. CDR3 nucleotide sequence: TGTGCCAGCAGTTTAAGGCAGTGGGCGGGAGGGCCTTTGAGCTCCTACAATGAGCAGTTCTTC.

This clonotype has a count of ten or more. The CDR3 loop is CASSLRTSNGGYTF. CDR3 sequence (DNA): TGTGCCAGCAGTCTCCGGACCTCAAACGGGGGCTACACCTTC. This chain links TRBV28 with TRBJ1-2; D not resolved. V lost 5 bases and J 8 bases, leaving 18 bases between the germline ends. Germline V gene data show CDR1 as MDHEN and CDR2 as SYDVKM. The CDR3 contains 14 residues.

This clonotype was detected many times. V and J are TRBV12-3 or TRBV12-4 and TRBJ2-7; D remains ambiguous. The CDR3 consists of 13 residues. V was pared by 5 bases and J by 3 bases, with 11 bases between. CDR3 in amino acids: CASSPSGFYEQYF. For the CDR3, the DNA is TGTGCCAGCAGTCCGTCCGGATTCTACGAGCAGTACTTC.

The chain carries TRBV13 and TRBJ1-2; TRBD1 matches 8 bases. The germline V gene has CDR1 PRHDT and CDR2 FYEKMQ (reference sequence). The junction had 15 bases not matched to a gene; V was cut back by 5 bases and J by 4 bases. This CDR3 comprises 17 residues. This CDR3 reads CASSQLTGYGTGYGYTF. DNA of the CDR3: TGTGCCAGCAGCCAACTGACAGGGTATGGGACAGGCTATGGCTACACCTTC.

This clonotype was detected ten times or more. The rearrangement uses TRBV10-3 and TRBJ2-4, with TRBD1 identical over 9 bases. The CDR3 contains 17 residues. Germline V gives CDR1 ENHRY, CDR2 SYGVKD. V was pared by 2 bases and J by 3 bases, with 8 bases of the junction left unmatched. The CDR3 coding sequence is TGTGCCATCAGTGAGGAAACAGGGGGCTATGTCAAAAACATTCAGTACTTC. This sequence encodes CAISEETGGYVKNIQYF.

The table lists this clonotype with many counts. The rearrangement joins TRBV20-1 to TRBJ1-3; the D is unclear. Germline V gene lookup returns CDR1 DFQATT and CDR2 SNEGSKA (reference sequence). The CDR3 is 15 amino acids. V dropped 2 bases and J dropped 1 base, with 12 bases sitting between them. CDR3 bases: TGCAGTGCTAGAATGGACGCCTTTTCTGGAAACACCATATATTTT. It yields the protein CSARMDAFSGNTIYF.

This clonotype was picked up one time. The chain has TRBV12-3 or TRBV12-4 and TRBJ2-7, with 8 nucleotides matching TRBD1. The trim removed 1 base at V and 7 bases at J, leaving 9 bases unmatched. The CDR3 extends over 15 amino acids. The CDR3 here is CASSLGQGFRNEQYF. CDR3 nucleotides: TGTGCCAGCAGTTTAGGACAGGGGTTTAGGAATGAGCAGTACTTC.

This clonotype was counted ten times or more. The chain links TRBV25-1 to TRBJ1-2; no reliable D call. Germline lookup yields CDR1 MGHDK and CDR2 SYGVNS. The CDR3 consists of 13 residues. V lost 7 bases and J 2 bases, leaving 11 bases between the germline ends. The DNA of the CDR3 is TGTGCCAGCACCGAGGGAGGAAACTATGGCTACACCTTC. The encoded protein is CASTEGGNYGYTF.

This clonotype has more than one count but fewer than ten. The chain recombines TRBV7-9 with TRBJ2-7; no reliable D call. V was pared by 5 bases and J by 0 bases, with 14 bases between. Germline V gives CDR1 SEHNR, CDR2 FQNEAQ (reference sequence). The CDR3 contains 15 residues. CDR3 bases: TGTGCCAGCAGCCCGTACGCGCCTTCCTCCTACGAGCAGTACTTC. This codes for CASSPYAPSSYEQYF.

This clonotype was observed many times. V usage is TRBV5-1 and J usage is TRBJ1-1, with D possibly TRBD1 on 5 matching bases. The CDR3 has 16 residues. Germline loops: CDR1 SGHRS, CDR2 YFSETQ. Trimming removed 1 base from V and 6 bases from J, with 19 bases in between. The CDR3 DNA sequence: TGCGCCAGCAGCTTGTACGGACCGGGACGGGGCCCTGAAGCTTTCTTT. Translation: CASSLYGPGRGPEAFF.

This clonotype was seen many times. The CDR3 nucleotides read TGCAGTGCTAGTCGACCCCTAGCGGTCACCTACAATGAGCAGTTCTTC. It encodes CSASRPLAVTYNEQFF. This chain connects TRBV20-1 to TRBJ2-1; 7 bases line up with TRBD2. Germline lookup yields CDR1 DFQATT and CDR2 SNEGSKA (reference sequence). The V and J ends lost 3 bases and 2 bases, in that order; junction bases with no gene match: 10. CDR3 length equals 16 residues.

The chain links TRBV10-3 to TRBJ1-5; D is possibly TRBD1 (5 bases). Germline CDR1 and CDR2: ENHRY and SYGVKD. With 4 bases removed from V and 8 bases from J, the gap between germline ends came to 12 bases. The CDR3 runs 13 residues. CDR3 sequence (DNA): TGTGCCATCAGTGGGGGCCCCGGGGAGCCCCAGCATTTT. Translating gives CAISGGPGEPQHF.